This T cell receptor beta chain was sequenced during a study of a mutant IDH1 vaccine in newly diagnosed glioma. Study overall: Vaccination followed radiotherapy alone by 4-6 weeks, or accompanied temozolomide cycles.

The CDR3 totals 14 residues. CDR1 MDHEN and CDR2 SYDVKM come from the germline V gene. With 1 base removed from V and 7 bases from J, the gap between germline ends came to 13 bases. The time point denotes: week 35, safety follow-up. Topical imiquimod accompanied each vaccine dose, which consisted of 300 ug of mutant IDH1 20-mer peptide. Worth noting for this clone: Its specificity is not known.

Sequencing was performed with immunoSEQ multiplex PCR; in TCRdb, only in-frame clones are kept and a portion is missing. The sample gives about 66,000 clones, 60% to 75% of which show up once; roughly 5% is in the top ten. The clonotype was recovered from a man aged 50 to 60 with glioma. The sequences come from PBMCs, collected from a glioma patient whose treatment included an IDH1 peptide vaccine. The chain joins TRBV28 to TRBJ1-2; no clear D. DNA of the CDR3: TGTGCCAGCAGTTTATTGAGCGAGATGGGTGGCTACACCTTC. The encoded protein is CASSLLSEMGGYTF.